This TCR beta chain was sequenced in a study of T cell responses to AZD1222 COVID-19 vaccine. Here immunoSEQ multiplex PCR was the method, and the copy in TCRdb shows in-frame clones only, minus some. The sample has approximately 210,000 clones, approximately 89% seen once; the top ten hold about 3.5%. Study findings and constraints: White British donors predominated, females outnumbered males, and clonal diversity was possibly underestimated. Among AZD1222 vaccinees, only six or seven were seropositive at baseline. After two AZD1222 doses, spike-specific TCR breadth and depth rose versus day 0.

Comment on this clone: What it binds is unknown.

This TCR derives from an adult who received the AZD1222 COVID-19 vaccine. Sequences were derived from peripheral blood, sampled 28 days after the second AZD1222 dose.

CDR3 sequence (DNA): TGTGCCAGCAGTTTAATGGTGGGGGATCGAGGCTACACCTTC. It encodes CASSLMVGDRGYTF. The J gene is TRBJ1-2, the V gene TRBV28; a possible D gene is TRBD1 (5 bases). CDR1 is MDHEN, CDR2 SYDVKM, per germline. V lost 2 bases to trimming and J lost 8 bases, with 15 bases between them. The CDR3 contains 14 residues.